Detailed here is one T cell receptor beta chain. The assay was immunoSEQ multiplex PCR, and TCRdb's table has in-frame clones only and misses some. The profile shows some 150,000 clones, about 77% of them singletons. This entry comes from a study of blood T cell repertoires in COVID-19. The CDR3 totals 11 residues. Germline V gives CDR1 LGHNT, CDR2 FRNRAP. V lost 8 bases and J 5 bases, leaving 9 bases between the germline ends. The sequenced material came from peripheral blood. The TCR sequence derives from a woman aged 50 to 65 with active or convalescent COVID-19. The chain employs TRBV12-5 and TRBJ2-5; no clear D gene. The CDR3 DNA is TGTGCTAGTAGCGTTGAGGAGACCCAGTACTTC. It is translated as CASSVEETQYF.